A selection of T cell receptor beta chains follows, all from one sample in a study of blood T cells in healthy people across ages. One entry per CDR3 protein results from TCRdb running MiXCR on the 5' RACE reads. The table has around 1,000,000 distinct CDR3 sequences, approximately 25% seen once. These data were also filed under a second study, of T cells of mothers and their children.

Material: blood. The receptors derive from a girl between 2 and 10 years old in good health. Both conserved end residues are part of each CDR3. The order of the fields is D gene, CDR3 length, clone size, J gene, V gene, CDR3 DNA, CDR3 protein. The D gene is left open where the match is weak. A row's size may be missing; if present it is once, few, many or a size class.

TRBD2 | 15 | few | TRBJ2-7 | TRBV7-9 | TGTGCCAGCAGCCAAGGGGACTATACCTCCTACGAGCAGTACTTC | CASSQGDYTSYEQYF
. | 14 | few | TRBJ2-3 | TRBV12-3/TRBV12-4 | TGTGCCAGCAGTTTTTATAGGAGTGCAGATACGCAGTATTTT | CASSFYRSADTQYF
TRBD2 | 15 | . | TRBJ2-5 | TRBV6-5 | TGTGCCAGCAGTTACGCAGGGAGGGTCCAAGAGACCCAGTACTTC | CASSYAGRVQETQYF
. | 13 | few | TRBJ2-1 | TRBV11-2 | TGTGCCAGCCGCCGAGGGGCCTACAATGAGCAGTTCTTC | CASRRGAYNEQFF
TRBD1 | 15 | . | TRBJ1-4 | TRBV5-1 | TGCGCCAGCACTAATCCGGGACAGCTGAATGAAAAACTGTTTTTT | CASTNPGQLNEKLFF
. | 14 | few | TRBJ2-7 | TRBV6-5 | TGTGCCAGCAGTTTGCCAGGGAACTTATACGAGCAGTACTTC | CASSLPGNLYEQYF
. | 12 | . | TRBJ1-2 | TRBV29-1 | TGCAGCGTTCCCGACGGGGGCTATGGCTACACCTTC | CSVPDGGYGYTF
. | 15 | . | TRBJ2-7 | TRBV7-9 | TGTGCCAGCAGCTATCCGATAGGGGTTTCCTACGAGCAGTACTTC | CASSYPIGVSYEQYF
TRBD2 | 16 | . | TRBJ2-1 | TRBV11-2 | TGTGCCAGCAGCCTCACTCCTAGCGGGGGGTACAATGAGCAGTTCTTC | CASSLTPSGGYNEQFF
TRBD1 | 13 | . | TRBJ2-7 | TRBV20-1 | TGCAGTGCTGCAGGACAGGAAATCTCCGAGCAGTACTTC | CSAAGQEISEQYF
. | 13 | few | TRBJ2-5 | TRBV7-8 | TGTGCCAGCAGCCCCCGCAGGGTGGAGACCCAGTACTTC | CASSPRRVETQYF
. | 14 | . | TRBJ2-7 | TRBV28 | TGTGCCAGCAGTAACTCCCGGGGGTCTTACGAGCAGTACTTC | CASSNSRGSYEQYF
. | 14 | many | TRBJ2-2 | TRBV5-1 | TGCGCCAGCAGCTTGGGGACCTCGACCGGGGAGTTGTTTTTT | CASSLGTSTGELFF
TRBD1 | 13 | few | TRBJ2-5 | TRBV5-1 | TGCGCCAGCAGCGGAGGACAGGGGGAGACCCAGTACTTC | CASSGGQGETQYF
TRBD1 | 14 | few | TRBJ1-1 | TRBV29-1 | TGCAGCACCCTGGGGGGACAGGTGAACACTGAAGCTTTCTTT | CSTLGGQVNTEAFF
. | 18 | few | TRBJ1-2 | TRBV7-8 | TGTGCCAGCAGCTCCCGTCTTGGGACGGCCCAGAGTGGCTATGGCTACACCTTC | CASSSRLGTAQSGYGYTF
. | 13 | few | TRBJ2-5 | TRBV12-3/TRBV12-4 | TGTGCCAGCAGTTCTTGGACTACTCAGACCCAGTACTTC | CASSSWTTQTQYF
. | 14 | many | TRBJ2-5 | TRBV6-5 | TGTGCCAGCAGCCGCGGTGGAGGCCAAGAGACCCAGTACTTC | CASSRGGGQETQYF
TRBD1 | 16 | . | TRBJ2-4 | TRBV19 | TGTGCCAGTAGTATGATCGGGACAGGGACCAAAAACATTCAGTACTTC | CASSMIGTGTKNIQYF
. | 13 | . | TRBJ1-2 | TRBV20-1 | TGCAGTGCTAGCCTAGGATTTTCGGGAGGCTACACCTTC | CSASLGFSGGYTF
. | 12 | few | TRBJ1-2 | TRBV14 | TGTGCCAGCAGCCAAGTTGAAGAGGGCTACACCTTC | CASSQVEEGYTF
. | 15 | few | TRBJ2-7 | TRBV4-1 | TGCGCCAGCAGCCAAGAGCGGGATGGGTCCTACGAGCAGTACTTC | CASSQERDGSYEQYF
. | 13 | few | TRBJ1-2 | TRBV7-9 | TGTGCCAGCAACCGGTTGACAGTCAGTAGCTACACCTTC | CASNRLTVSSYTF
. | 16 | . | TRBJ1-1 | TRBV6-6 | TGTGCCAGCAGTTACTCAGGGGTCAGGGCAGCTTATGAAGCTTTCTTT | CASSYSGVRAAYEAFF
. | 16 | few | TRBJ2-5 | TRBV12-3/TRBV12-4 | TGTGCCAGCAGTTTTGCCGGCAGGGGCATAGAAGAGACCCAGTACTTC | CASSFAGRGIEETQYF
. | 15 | . | TRBJ2-1 | TRBV24-1 | TGTGCCACCGCAGGAGGAGGAAAGGTGGTGGATGAGCAGTTCTTC | CATAGGGKVVDEQFF
. | 15 | . | TRBJ1-3 | TRBV12-3/TRBV12-4 | TGTGCCAGCAGCCAGAGACCGGGGCGCGGAAACACCATATATTTT | CASSQRPGRGNTIYF
. | 14 | few | TRBJ2-2 | TRBV27 | TGTGCCAGCAGCCCTCTCGAGTCGCCCGGGGAGCTGTTTTTT | CASSPLESPGELFF
. | 15 | . | TRBJ2-7 | TRBV5-1 | TGCGCCAGCAGCTTACAGTCAAGGGGGGACTACGAGCAGTACTTC | CASSLQSRGDYEQYF
. | 12 | many | TRBJ1-1 | TRBV12-3/TRBV12-4 | TGTGCCAGCAGTTTACCGGGGGGAGAAGCTTTCTTT | CASSLPGGEAFF
. | 17 | . | TRBJ2-7 | TRBV4-1 | TGCGCCAGCAGCCAAGGGGATTTTCGGAACCCACGGGACGAGCAGTACTTC | CASSQGDFRNPRDEQYF
. | 13 | few | TRBJ1-2 | TRBV4-3 | TGTGCCAGCAGTCCTAGCAGGGGCTATGGCTACACCTTC | CASSPSRGYGYTF
. | 15 | few | TRBJ2-5 | TRBV28 | TGTGCCAGCAGTTCCTGGGACGCTTTGGGAGAGACCCAGTACTTC | CASSSWDALGETQYF
. | 16 | . | TRBJ2-5 | TRBV7-3 | TGTGCCAGCAGCTTATACGTTACAGGGAAAGGAGAGACCCAGTACTTC | CASSLYVTGKGETQYF
TRBD2 | 15 | few | TRBJ2-7 | TRBV3-1 | TGTGCCAGCAGCCTCCCCGGCGGGGGAGACTACGAGCAGTACTTC | CASSLPGGGDYEQYF
. | 15 | few | TRBJ2-2 | TRBV7-2 | TGTGCCAGCAGCTTAGATGGCAGAAGCACCGGGGAGCTGTTTTTT | CASSLDGRSTGELFF
. | 18 | few | TRBJ2-1 | TRBV3-1 | TGTGCCAGCAGCCATGTTGACCCGAGGAGGGGTTTTGACAATGAGCAGTTCTTC | CASSHVDPRRGFDNEQFF
TRBD1 | 11 | . | TRBJ2-7 | TRBV19 | TGTGCGACCGGACAGGCCGGGGAGCAGTACTTC | CATGQAGEQYF
TRBD1 | 19 | few | TRBJ1-6 | TRBV29-1 | TGCAGCGTGGACGGACAGGACAGACGATACAGCTCCTATAATTCACCCCTCCACTTT | CSVDGQDRRYSSYNSPLHF
TRBD1 | 16 | . | TRBJ2-7 | TRBV7-3 | TGTGCCAGCAGCCCGATCCCGGGACAGGAGCTCTACGAGCAGTACTTC | CASSPIPGQELYEQYF
. | 11 | . | TRBJ1-2 | TRBV12-3/TRBV12-4 | TGTGCCAGCAGTTCAGGGACCCTATACACCTTC | CASSSGTLYTF
. | 14 | few | TRBJ2-7 | TRBV29-1 | TGCAGCGTCATGATCCGGGACACCCAAGAGACCCAGCACTTC | CSVMIRDTQETQHF
TRBD1 | 16 | few | TRBJ2-7 | TRBV7-2 | TGTGCCAGCAGCGTCACAGGGGGTCCAAGCTCCTACGAGCAGTACTTC | CASSVTGGPSSYEQYF
. | 16 | . | TRBJ2-5 | TRBV4-3 | TGCGCCAGCAGCCAAGGAACGGGAAGCTCGGGGGAGACCCAGTACTTC | CASSQGTGSSGETQYF